This T cell receptor beta chain derives from a study of T cell responses to AZD1222 COVID-19 vaccine. The study's findings and limits: Donors, mostly white British, included more females; clonal diversity was possibly underestimated. Close to half of spike-specific TCRs reportedly recognize unmutated variant regions.

This clone was picked up a small number of times. What it binds is unknown. Assay: immunoSEQ multiplex PCR; the TCRdb copy retains only in-frame clones and omits some. Of 95,000 to 150,000 clones detected, about 92% appear once; the ten largest clones hold 5%. Combined were second doses at about 4 or about 12 weeks. The sequence was obtained from an adult who received the AZD1222 COVID-19 vaccine. Material: peripheral blood, obtained 28 days after the second AZD1222 dose.

In DNA, the CDR3 is TGTGCCAGCAGTGAAAGTAGACCCCTGGGGAGCCCTGAAGCTTTCTTT. It translates to CASSESRPLGSPEAFF. The chain is built from TRBV2 and TRBJ1-1; D not resolved. This CDR3 comprises 16 residues. Germline V gene lookup returns CDR1 SNHLY and CDR2 FYNNEI. Trimming took 2 bases from V and 6 from J, leaving 19 bases between them.